These 7 T cell receptor beta chains were all obtained from the same sample, sequenced in a study of T cell responses to AZD1222 COVID-19 vaccine. This table comes from immunoSEQ multiplex PCR, and its TCRdb copy is limited to in-frame clones, with some not included. The sample has approximately 77,000 clones, 92% seen once. Sequencing used peripheral blood, obtained on day 0 of MenACWY control vaccination. Receptors were obtained from an adult in good health.

The chain recombines TRBV19 with TRBJ2-4, with D maybe TRBD2 (6 bases). The CDR3 sequence is 16 residues long. The germline gives CDR1 LNHDA, CDR2 SQIVND (reference sequence). Trimming left V 1 base short and J 0 bases short, with 10 bases between. The CDR3 is CASSIAGGLAKNIQYF. CDR3 coding DNA: TGTGCCAGTAGTATAGCCGGGGGTTTAGCCAAAAACATTCAGTACTTC.

The chain is built from TRBV7-6 and TRBJ2-3, with 7 bases aligning to TRBD1. Germline CDR1 and CDR2: SGHVS and FNYEAQ. V lost 1 base to trimming and J lost 1 base; unmatched junction nucleotides: 2. The CDR3 totals 15 residues. The CDR3 protein is CASSLVQGGTDTQYF. CDR3 sequence (DNA): TGTGCCAGCAGCTTAGTGCAGGGGGGCACAGATACGCAGTATTTT.

J is TRBJ1-2 and V is TRBV12-3 or TRBV12-4; tentative D call: TRBD1 (5 bases). Trimming removed 5 bases from V and 13 bases from J, with 17 bases in between. This CDR3 is built from 12 residues. CDR3 sequence (DNA): TGTGCCAGCAGTCCGGGACGAACAACACCCACCTTC. It encodes CASSPGRTTPTF.

This chain links TRBV28 with TRBJ1-6; D is possibly TRBD1 (6 bases). Per the germline V gene, CDR1 is MDHEN and CDR2 is SYDVKM. The germline V and J ends were trimmed by 2 bases and 8 bases, with 19 bases remaining between them. The length of the CDR3 is 17 residues. The CDR3 DNA sequence: TGTGCCAGCAGTTTAATAGCGAATGGCAGGGGTGATTCACCCCTCCACTTT. Protein product: CASSLIANGRGDSPLHF.

The rearrangement uses TRBV10-3 and TRBJ2-7; TRBD2 might be the D (7 bases). The CDR3 contains 15 residues. Trimming left V 11 bases short and J 1 base short, with 21 bases between. The germline V gene has CDR1 ENHRY and CDR2 SYGVKD. The CDR3 protein is CAAMGAGGRSYEQYF. The DNA for the CDR3 is TGTGCCGCAATGGGGGCCGGGGGGCGTTCCTACGAGCAGTACTTC.

The chain uses TRBV6-2 or TRBV6-3 and TRBJ2-7, with 8 bases identical to TRBD1. V was pared by 6 bases and J by 4 bases, with 8 bases of the junction left unmatched. Looked up from germline, CDR1 is MNHEY and CDR2 is SVGEGT. There are 14 residues in the CDR3. The DNA for the CDR3 is TGTGCCAGCAGACCTTCCGGGACAGGATACGAGCAGTACTTC. Its translation: CASRPSGTGYEQYF.

V usage is TRBV9 and J usage is TRBJ2-7; 10 bases are shared with TRBD2. CDR1 and CDR2 from the germline V gene are SGDLS and YYNGEE. CDR3 size: 15 residues. V shed 3 bases and J 0 bases; nucleotides not matched to a gene: 3. The CDR3 DNA follows: TGTGCCAGCAGCGCCGGGACTAGCGACTCCTACGAGCAGTACTTC. It encodes CASSAGTSDSYEQYF.